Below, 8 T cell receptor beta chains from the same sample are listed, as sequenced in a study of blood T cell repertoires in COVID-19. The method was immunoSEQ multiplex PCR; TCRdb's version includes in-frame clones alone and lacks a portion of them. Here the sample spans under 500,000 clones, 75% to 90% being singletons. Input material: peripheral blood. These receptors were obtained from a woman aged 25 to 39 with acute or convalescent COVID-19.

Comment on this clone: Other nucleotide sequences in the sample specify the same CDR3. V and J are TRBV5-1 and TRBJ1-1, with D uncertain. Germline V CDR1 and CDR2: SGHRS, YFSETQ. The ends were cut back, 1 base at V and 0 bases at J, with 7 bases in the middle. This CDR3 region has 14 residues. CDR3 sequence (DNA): TGCGCCAGCAGCTTGACCGGGATGAACACTGAAGCTTTCTTT. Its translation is CASSLTGMNTEAFF.

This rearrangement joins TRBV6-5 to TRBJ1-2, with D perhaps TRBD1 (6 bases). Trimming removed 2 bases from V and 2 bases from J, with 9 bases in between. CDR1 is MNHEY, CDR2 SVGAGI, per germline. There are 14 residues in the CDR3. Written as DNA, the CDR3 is TGTGCCAGCAGTTACATGGGGGCGAACTATGGCTACACCTTC. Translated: CASSYMGANYGYTF.

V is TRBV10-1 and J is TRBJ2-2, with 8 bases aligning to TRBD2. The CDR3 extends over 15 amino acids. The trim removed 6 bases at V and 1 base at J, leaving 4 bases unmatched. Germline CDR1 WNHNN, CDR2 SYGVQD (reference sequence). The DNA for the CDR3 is TGCGCCAGCAGCGAAGCGGGAGTGAACACCGGGGAGCTGTTTTTT. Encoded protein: CASSEAGVNTGELFF.

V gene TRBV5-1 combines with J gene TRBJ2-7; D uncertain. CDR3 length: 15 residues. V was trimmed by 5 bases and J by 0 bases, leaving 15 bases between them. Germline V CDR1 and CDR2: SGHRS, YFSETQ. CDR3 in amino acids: CASSVRGMSSYEQYF. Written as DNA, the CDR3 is TGCGCCAGCAGTGTTCGCGGTATGAGCTCCTACGAGCAGTACTTC.

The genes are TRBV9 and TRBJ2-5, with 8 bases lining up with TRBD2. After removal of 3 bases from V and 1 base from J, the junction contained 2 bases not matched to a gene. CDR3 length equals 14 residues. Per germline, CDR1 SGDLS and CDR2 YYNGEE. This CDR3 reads CASSGGGIQETQYF. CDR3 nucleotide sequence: TGTGCCAGCAGCGGCGGGGGGATCCAAGAGACCCAGTACTTC.

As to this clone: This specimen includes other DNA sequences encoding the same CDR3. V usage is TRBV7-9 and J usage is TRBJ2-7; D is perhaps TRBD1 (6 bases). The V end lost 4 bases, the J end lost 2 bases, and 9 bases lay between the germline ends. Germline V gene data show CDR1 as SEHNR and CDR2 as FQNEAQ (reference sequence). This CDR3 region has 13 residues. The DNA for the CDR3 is TGTGCCAGCAGCTCGGGACACACCTACGAGCAGTACTTC. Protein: CASSSGHTYEQYF.

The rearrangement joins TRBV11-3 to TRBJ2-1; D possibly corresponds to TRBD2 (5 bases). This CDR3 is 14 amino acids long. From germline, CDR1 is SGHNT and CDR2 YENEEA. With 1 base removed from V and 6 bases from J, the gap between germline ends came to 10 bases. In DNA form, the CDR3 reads TGTGCCAGCAGCTTAGGGCCGGGATCCAATGAGCAGTTCTTC. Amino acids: CASSLGPGSNEQFF.

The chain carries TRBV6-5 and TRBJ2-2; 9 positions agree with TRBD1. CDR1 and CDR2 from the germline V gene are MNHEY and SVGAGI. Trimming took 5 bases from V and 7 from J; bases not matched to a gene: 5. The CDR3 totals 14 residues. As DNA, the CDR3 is TGTGCCAGCAGTAGGGGACAGGGTAACGGGGAGCTGTTTTTT. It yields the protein CASSRGQGNGELFF.